These 20 T cell receptor beta chains share one sample of origin, sequenced in a study of T cells of healthy individuals. MiXCR was run by TCRdb on the 5' RACE reads, yielding one entry per CDR3 protein. The sample carries 53,000 or so distinct CDR3 sequences, roughly 15% recorded once. The receptors shown here come from a human donor in good health.

The J gene is TRBJ2-3, the V gene TRBV7-7; 7 nucleotides line up with TRBD2. V shed 5 bases and J 0 bases; nucleotides not matched to a gene: 5. Per the germline V gene, CDR1 is SSHAT and CDR2 is FNYEAQ (reference sequence). CDR3 length: 15 residues. The CDR3 bases are TGTGCCAGCAGCCGCGGGGGTCCCAGCACAGATACGCAGTATTTT. Residues: CASSRGGPSTDTQYF.

The chain is built from TRBV29-1 and TRBJ1-1; tentative D call: TRBD1 (6 bases). Germline V gene data show CDR1 as SQVTM and CDR2 as ANQGSEA. This CDR3 contains 12 residues. Between the trimmed V and J ends, which lost 3 bases and 2 bases, there was a span of 7 bases. The CDR3 loop reads CSVEGANTEAFF. The CDR3 nucleotides are TGCAGCGTTGAGGGGGCCAACACTGAAGCTTTCTTT.

This clonotype occurred many times. The chain uses TRBV14 and TRBJ2-2; D may be TRBD1 (6 bases). The germline gives CDR1 SGHDN, CDR2 FVKESK. V lost 3 bases to trimming and J lost 4 bases, with 15 bases between them. CDR3 length equals 16 residues. The CDR3: CASSQIQGRSTGELFF. The CDR3 nucleotides are TGTGCCAGCAGCCAGATACAGGGACGGTCCACCGGGGAGCTGTTTTTT. The whole variable domain, filled in from reference TRBV14 and TRBJ2-2, reads EAGVTQFPSHSVIEKGQTVTLRCDPISGHDNLYWYRRVMGKEIKFLLHFVKESKQDESGMPNNRFLAERTGGTYSTLKVQPAELEDSGVYFCASSQIQGRSTGELFFGEGSRLTVL.

The chain joins TRBV30 to TRBJ2-2, with 9 nucleotides matching TRBD1. This CDR3 is built from 16 residues. Germline V gene sequence: CDR1 GTSNPN, CDR2 SVGIG (reference sequence). V dropped 5 bases and J dropped 5; count of bases not matched to a gene: 12. The CDR3 sequence: CAWDRQDRGLTGELFF. The DNA of the CDR3 is TGTGCCTGGGATCGCCAAGACAGGGGGTTAACCGGGGAGCTGTTTTTT.

The chain has TRBV6-5 and TRBJ1-6; 7 bases line up with TRBD1. With 4 bases clipped from V and 14 bases from J, the junction kept 17 bases outside the gene matches. The CDR3 loop spans 16 amino acids. Germline V CDR1 and CDR2: MNHEY, SVGAGI. The CDR3 here is CASSSRWEGARGTLHF. The CDR3 bases are TGTGCCAGCAGTTCGCGGTGGGAGGGGGCGCGGGGCACCCTCCACTTT.

This clonotype was seen repeatedly, ten times or more. V gene TRBV12-3 or TRBV12-4 combines with J gene TRBJ1-1; D is possibly TRBD1 (5 bases). Between the trimmed V and J ends, which lost 9 bases and 4 bases, there was a span of 15 bases. This CDR3 spans 13 amino acids. Here the CDR3 DNA reads TGTGCCAGTATGCAAGGGGAGGGCACTGAAGCTTTCTTT. The encoded protein is CASMQGEGTEAFF.

This clonotype is a singleton in its sample. The V gene is TRBV10-3, the J gene TRBJ2-1; D remains ambiguous. Germline lookup yields CDR1 ENHRY and CDR2 SYGVKD. The CDR3 sequence is 11 residues long. With 2 bases removed from V and 8 bases from J, the gap between germline ends came to 4 bases. The CDR3 DNA sequence: TGTGCCATCAGTGAGCAGCATGAGCAGTTCTTC. Translation: CAISEQHEQFF.

The V gene is TRBV5-1, the J gene TRBJ2-3; 13 bases are a match to TRBD2. Germline V gives CDR1 SGHRS, CDR2 YFSETQ. The V segment lost 0 bases and the J segment 6 bases; nucleotides outside the gene matches: 1. The CDR3 has 15 residues. The CDR3 sequence: CASSLGTSGGDTQYF. CDR3 DNA sequence: TGCGCCAGCAGCTTGGGGACTAGCGGGGGCGATACGCAGTATTTT.

This clonotype was observed at least ten times. The rearrangement links TRBV5-4 to TRBJ1-1; 7 bases match TRBD1. The CDR3 has 17 amino acids. Losses at the gene ends were 6 bases for V and 1 base for J; bases not matched to a gene: 15. From germline, CDR1 is SGHNT and CDR2 YYREEE (reference sequence). CDR3 in amino acids: CASTPARQGRENTEAFF. DNA for the CDR3: TGTGCCAGCACCCCTGCGCGACAGGGAAGAGAGAACACTGAAGCTTTCTTT.

This chain uses TRBV5-1 with TRBJ2-6; D remains ambiguous. Germline-derived CDR1 and CDR2 are SGHRS and YFSETQ. This CDR3 contains 15 residues. V lost 4 bases, J lost 2 bases, and 10 bases lay in between. The CDR3 DNA is TGCGCCAGCAGCATACAGAGCCCTGGGGCCAACGTCCTGACTTTC. It is translated as CASSIQSPGANVLTF.

Points on this clonotype: This may stem from a read error, because a much larger clone lies one nucleotide away. This chain links TRBV5-4 with TRBJ2-3; unclear D gene. Germline lookup yields CDR1 SGHNT and CDR2 YYREEE (reference sequence). The CDR3 is 18 residues long. Between the trimmed V and J ends, which lost 4 bases and 4 bases, there was a span of 25 bases. The CDR3 bases are TGTGCCAGCAGCCCGGGCTACGGCAGTGTTACTGGGGCAGATACGCAGTATTTT. It yields the protein CASSPGYGSVTGADTQYF. The variable domain in full, completed from reference TRBV5-4 and TRBJ2-3, reads ETGVTQSPTHLIKTRGQQVTLRCSSQSGHNTVSWYQQALGQGPQFIFQYYREEENGRGNFPPRFSGLQFPNYSSELNVNALELDDSALYLCASSPGYGSVTGADTQYFGPGTRLTVL.

The V and J genes are TRBV5-1 and TRBJ2-7; D uncertain. Per germline, CDR1 SGHRS and CDR2 YFSETQ. The CDR3 spans 14 residues. The germline V and J ends were trimmed by 1 base and 3 bases, with 11 bases remaining between them. The CDR3 region has the DNA TGCGCCAGCAGCTTGATCGGCCCGGACTACGAGCAGTACTTC. Translation gives CASSLIGPDYEQYF.

This clonotype occurred many times. The DNA of the CDR3 is TGTGCCAGCATCGACTTACGGGGGGGGAAGAACGAGCAGTACTTC. This codes for CASIDLRGGKNEQYF. This sequence joins TRBV7-8 and TRBJ2-7; 8 nucleotides align to TRBD2. This CDR3 region has 15 residues. V gave up 7 bases and J gave up 5 bases; unmatched junction bases: 13. Germline CDR1 is SGHVS and CDR2 is FQNEAQ.

This clonotype was picked up many times. V gene TRBV12-3 or TRBV12-4 combines with J gene TRBJ1-5; TRBD1 agrees at 10 bases. V was clipped by 6 bases and J by 1 base; unmatched bases: 12. This CDR3 region has 18 residues. The DNA of the CDR3 is TGTGCCAGCAGAATGACGGGACAGGGGTTCAGCAGCAATCAGCCCCAGCATTTT. Translation gives CASRMTGQGFSSNQPQHF.

This clonotype was recorded at least ten times. V and J are TRBV11-2 and TRBJ2-7; TRBD2 matches at 12 bases. The germline CDR1 and CDR2 sequences are SGHAT and FQNNGV. CDR3 length: 20 amino acids. Unmatched junction bases numbered 15, after V lost 3 bases and J lost 0 bases. CDR3 DNA: TGTGCCAGCAGCTTCCCCCCGGAGGCTAGCGGGAGGGTTAGCTCCTACGAGCAGTACTTC. Its protein product is CASSFPPEASGRVSSYEQYF.

The table lists this clonotype with many counts. DNA of the CDR3: TGTGCCAGCAGCCTCGGGACTAGCGGGATCTACGAGCAGTACTTC. Translation: CASSLGTSGIYEQYF. The V gene is TRBV7-9, the J gene TRBJ2-7, with 13 nucleotides matching TRBD2. In germline, CDR1 is SEHNR, CDR2 FQNEAQ (reference sequence). Losses at the gene ends were 5 bases for V and 3 bases for J; bases not matched to a gene: 4. This CDR3 comprises 15 residues.

This clonotype occurred many times. The V call is TRBV10-3, the J call TRBJ2-5; D is unresolved. V was shortened by 0 bases and J by 4 bases, with 9 bases between the two germline ends. Germline assignment: CDR1 ENHRY and CDR2 SYGVKD. This CDR3 region has 14 residues. For the CDR3, the DNA is TGTGCCATCAGTGAGTCAGGCAGTCGAGAGACCCAGTACTTC. As protein: CAISESGSRETQYF.

This clonotype has a handful of counts. The V and J genes are TRBV20-1 and TRBJ2-7; 8 bases match TRBD2. The CDR3 has 16 residues. V trimming: 1 base; J trimming: 2 bases; junction bases outside the gene matches: 10. Germline V gives CDR1 DFQATT, CDR2 SNEGSKA (reference sequence). The CDR3 nucleotides are TGCAGTGCTAGAGCCCCGCTAGCGGGTGTGACCTACGAGCAGTACTTC. As protein: CSARAPLAGVTYEQYF.

This clonotype was observed at least ten times. The chain has TRBV2 and TRBJ2-1; 11 bases are a match to TRBD2. Germline CDR1 reads SNHLY; CDR2 reads FYNNEI. This CDR3 is 15 amino acids long. Trimming at V came to 0 bases and at J to 5 bases, leaving 0 bases not matched to a gene. CDR3 bases: TGTGCCAGCAGTGAAGCGACTAGCGGGAACAATGAGCAGTTCTTC. Residues: CASSEATSGNNEQFF.

This clonotype was seen only a few times. The chain joins TRBV14 to TRBJ2-3; 8 bases match TRBD2. The J segment lost 4 bases and the V segment lost 4 bases, leaving 16 bases of the junction unmatched. This CDR3 spans 18 amino acids. Germline V gene sequence: CDR1 SGHDN, CDR2 FVKESK. CDR3 sequence: CASSRIGGAPSGADTQYF. CDR3 DNA sequence: TGTGCCAGCAGCCGAATCGGGGGGGCCCCATCAGGAGCAGATACGCAGTATTTT.